The clone carrying this T cell receptor (beta chain) has just a few counts. The data stem from a study of blood T cell repertoires in COVID-19. Across the study: Some COVID-19 samples were acute and others convalescent; all came from the United States, Italy and Spain. Sample material is recorded as cDNA or gDNA derived from T cells, B-cell-depleted T cells, or PBMCs.

The germline CDR1 and CDR2 sequences are MNHEY and SMNVEV (reference sequence). Deletions cut 10 bases from V and 2 bases from J, with 15 bases between. The CDR3 runs to 13 residues. In the study's own analysis: Reference gene primer amplification gave nucleated cell count estimates. TCRdb keeps only in-frame clones here, not all; method: immunoSEQ multiplex PCR. V, J and clone size derive from that table, while D and trimming were established from the DNA sequence. The table has hundreds of thousands of clones, about nine tenths seen once. J is TRBJ2-7 and V is TRBV27; D uncertain. The sequencing input was peripheral blood. This TCR was sampled from a middle-aged woman who had recovered from COVID-19. The CDR3 nucleotides read TGTGCCACCCGACCCGACGGAGCCTACGAGCAGTACTTC. It translates to CATRPDGAYEQYF.